This entry concerns a single T cell receptor beta chain. The clone's antigen remains unknown. No base-level quality is on record; no much larger clone is a single base apart. This sample stems from a study of graft-versus-host responses after intestinal transplantation (dated by TCRdb to the early 2020s). For the study in its entirety: Multivisceral, liver-intestinal, or isolated intestinal transplants were received by the recipients. Bulk TCR-beta CDR3 sequencing was used to track graft-versus-host and host-versus-graft alloreactive T cell clones in the graft, circulation and bone marrow after intestinal transplantation. To identify alloreactive clones, pre-transplant mixed lymphocyte reaction products were sequenced and compared with unstimulated pre-transplant donor and recipient T cells. The cohort enrolled 20 to 30 intestinal transplant recipients including one retransplant, and a few patients lacking pretransplant specimens were excluded. Every recipient was given anti-thymocyte globulin induction, then maintenance tacrolimus and steroids for about 3 years. Rather than being sequenced by the commercial service, samples from three later patients were sequenced in-house on an Illumina MiSeq and processed with MiXCR. Donor T cell macrochimerism was defined as a peak of at least 4% donor T cells among recipient peripheral blood mononuclear cells.

Findings and caveats that apply to the study as a whole: In patients with donor T cell macrochimerism, the allografts had high GvH to HvG T cell clonal ratios. Conclusions were limited by the relatively low number and heterogeneity of intestinal transplant patients. Peak levels of circulating GvH clones were associated with declines in HvG clones early after transplant. GvH clones turned up in recipient bone marrow, with some appearing earlier in ileal mucosa or blood, a pattern consistent with an intestinal mucosal origin.

Trimming accounts for 0 bases at V and 8 bases at J, while the number of junction bases matched to no gene is 10. CDR1 and CDR2 (SGHRS, YFSETQ) derive from the germline V gene. Measured from the cysteine to the phenylalanine, the CDR3 is 16 residues long. Here the CDR3 DNA is all that survives: 48 bases in frame from base 1. Libraries were made using the immunoSEQ multiplex PCR assay. For most patients, genomic DNA was isolated using the Qiagen DNeasy Blood and Tissue Kit and was shipped frozen to Adaptive Biotechnologies for TCR sequencing. For most patients, high-throughput TCR-beta CDR3 sequencing of genomic DNA was performed by Adaptive Biotechnologies. Concerning the study's data processing: TCR sequencing data for more than 15 patients were retrieved from Adaptive's ImmunoSEQ software; a few other patients were processed with MiXCR and VDJtools. CD4 versus CD8 sorting errors were corrected by removing sequences found in both subsets at a frequency ratio below 5:1. CDR3 nucleotide sequences shared between donor and recipient were removed because the origin of such sequences could not be assigned. At least 2-fold expansion over unstimulated cells and a minimum CFSE-low frequency of 0.002% (template counts) or 0.001% (read counts) were required for clones to be classified as alloreactive. Clones were considered mappable if detected in sequenced pre-transplant spleen, lymph node, or MLR CFSE-low populations of the donor or recipient. Cumulative frequency of alloreactive clones was calculated as a percentage of all sequences weighted by copy number. Not all clones reach the TCRdb copy of this immuneACCESS table, which keeps in-frame sequences only. Checked studies attribute under half of the gap to unresolved V genes and leave the rest unexplained. V and J calls and clone size are given by that table; D and trimming were obtained from the DNA. Counted in this sample were under 90,000 clones; approximately 90% of them appeared once. 0.35% of the sample lies in the top ten.

The intended sense of this specimen's time point label: cells obtained before transplantation from donor or recipient. CD3+CD4+ and CD3+CD8+ populations were FACS-sorted from unstimulated pre-transplant donor and recipient cells taken from spleen or lymph nodes. The sequence came from a human donor who was the organ donor for an intestinal transplant. The specimen was unstimulated CD4+ T cells sorted from spleen or lymph node cells, collected before transplant. This chain joins TRBV5-1 to TRBJ1-4; the central 7 bases match TRBD1. The DNA is as follows: TGCGCCAGCAGCTTGGGGGACAGCCCGAAGGAAGAAAAACTGTTTTTT. This sequence encodes CASSLGDSPKEEKLFF.